Following are 28 T cell receptor beta chains from one sample sequenced in a study of tumor and adjacent non-tumor tissue in lung cancer. The template was RNA from unsorted bulk tissue. More than 3 cm separated this lung sample from the edge of the tumor. Three rounds of nested PCR, following a modified ARM-PCR protocol, produced the TCRbeta library. MiXCR was run by TCRdb on the multiplex PCR reads, yielding one entry per CDR3 protein. The table has more than 85,000 distinct CDR3 sequences, about 65% seen once. Sequencing used distant non-tumor lung tissue. The source is a man between 60 and 75 years old with non-small cell lung cancer.

This chain uses TRBV5-1 with TRBJ2-7; D possibly uses TRBD1 or TRBD2 (5 bases each). The V gene's germline CDR1 is SGHRS and CDR2 YFSETQ. This CDR3 is built from 13 residues. V gave up 4 bases and J gave up 10 bases, with 18 bases separating them. CDR3 sequence reads: CASSRDGSYVQYF. CDR3 sequence (DNA): TGCGCCAGCAGCCGGGACGGATCCTACGTTCAGTACTTC.

DNA for the CDR3: TGTGCCAGCAGTACCAGGCGAGGGGTATCCACTAATGAAAAACTGTTTTTT. Translation gives CASSTRRGVSTNEKLFF. The V call is TRBV6-5, the J call TRBJ1-4, with D possibly TRBD1 on 5 matching bases. Trimming left V 5 bases short and J 2 bases short, with 18 bases between. The CDR3 has 17 residues. Germline V gives CDR1 MNHEY, CDR2 SVGAGI.

In regard to this clonotype: One end of the junction fails to match germline, which may point to a read error. The chain carries TRBV5-1 and TRBJ2-7; 12 bases are a match to TRBD1. The J call may be faulty, since TRBJ2-1 better matches the DNA end. The CDR3 totals 14 residues. CDR1 and CDR2 (germline): SGHRS, YFSETQ. This chain's CDR3 is CVSSSGTGGYEQFF. The DNA of the CDR3 is TGCGTCAGCAGCTCCGGGACAGGGGGCTATGAGCAGTTCTTC.

Remarks on this clonotype: A junction boundary mismatches the germline segment, possibly from a read error. This sequence joins TRBV6-2 or TRBV6-3 and TRBJ2-1; 8 bases map to TRBD2. The CDR3 sequence is 18 residues long. The germline CDR1 and CDR2 sequences are MNHEY and SVGEGT. In DNA, the CDR3 is TGTGCCAGCAGTTATCTGGGGCGCTTAGCGGGGACCTACAATGACCAGTTCTTC. This translates into CASSYLGRLAGTYNDQFF.

This clonotype ranks as medium-sized. The V call is TRBV11-3, the J call TRBJ1-1; 8 positions match TRBD1. The CDR3 has 14 amino acids. V lost 4 bases and J lost 3; bases outside the gene matches: 4. Germline V gene data show CDR1 as SGHNT and CDR2 as YENEEA. The CDR3: CASSSTGAYTEAFF. The CDR3 DNA is TGTGCCAGCAGCTCGACAGGGGCCTACACTGAAGCTTTCTTT.

This clonotype was recorded many times. V is TRBV29-1 and J is TRBJ1-3; possible D gene TRBD1, 6 bases. The V gene's germline CDR1 is SQVTM and CDR2 ANQGSEA. Trimming cost V 4 bases and J 4 bases, with 14 bases left between them. This CDR3 is built from 14 residues. The CDR3 region has the DNA TGCAGCGTTGTAATCGCAGGGGCCGGAAACACCATATATTTT. Its translation is CSVVIAGAGNTIYF.

This sequence joins TRBV20-1 and TRBJ1-1; D possibly corresponds to TRBD1 (6 bases). Trimming stripped 7 bases from V and 5 bases from J, with 17 bases between. Germline V gives CDR1 DFQATT, CDR2 SNEGSKA (reference sequence). The CDR3 consists of 13 residues. CDR3 sequence (DNA): TGCAGTGTTTCAGGGGAGGTCGGAACTGAAGCTTTCTTT. This gives the protein CSVSGEVGTEAFF.

Comments on this clonotype: A much larger clone lies one base from this, so it may be a read error. The rearrangement joins TRBV5-6 to TRBJ1-2, with TRBD1 as a possible D gene (6 bases). Trimming shortened V by 4 bases and J by 5 bases, and 15 bases separated the two germline ends. From germline, CDR1 is SGHDT and CDR2 YYEEEE. The CDR3 is 14 residues long. The CDR3 reads CASSLGQTEYGYTF. CDR3 sequence (DNA): TGTGCCAGCAGCCTCGGACAGACCGAGTATGGCTACACCTTC.

About this clonotype itself: Being one base from a much bigger clone, this may be a read error. J is TRBJ2-3 and V is TRBV12-3 or TRBV12-4; D call uncertain. The CDR3 runs to 12 residues. The CDR3 region has the DNA TGTACCAGCACCGCGGAGACAGATACGCAGTATTTT. It yields the protein CTSTAETDTQYF.

This clonotype has at least ten counts. The rearrangement links TRBV5-6 to TRBJ2-5, with D possibly matching TRBD1 (5 bases). The CDR3 is made up of 15 amino acids. CDR1 SGHDT and CDR2 YYEEEE come from the germline V gene. With 0 bases removed from V and 5 bases from J, the gap between germline ends came to 14 bases. This CDR3 is CASSLGQSLRETQYF. For the CDR3, the DNA is TGTGCCAGCAGCTTGGGACAGTCCCTTAGGGAGACCCAGTACTTC. The whole variable domain, remainder taken from reference TRBV5-6 and TRBJ2-5, is DAGVTQSPTHLIKTRGQQVTLRCSPKSGHDTVSWYQQALGQGPQFIFQYYEEEERQRGNFPDRFSGHQFPNYSSELNVNALLLGDSALYLCASSLGQSLRETQYFGPGTRLLVL.

This clonotype came up once. The chain uses TRBV12-3 or TRBV12-4 and TRBJ2-1; 10 positions match TRBD2. This CDR3 is 15 amino acids long. V gave up 11 bases and J gave up 5 bases; unmatched junction bases: 12. The CDR3 nucleotides read TGTGCCCGTAGTTTTGCTAGCGGGGGTCACAATGAGCAGTTCTTC. It codes for CARSFASGGHNEQFF.

Notes on this clonotype: Without the conserved terminal phenylalanine or tryptophan, this CDR3 likely stems from a read error. CDR3 coding DNA: TGTGCCAGTAGTTTAGGTCGGAATAGCAATCAGCCCCAGCATTTG. It encodes CASSLGRNSNQPQHL. The chain joins TRBV6-2 or TRBV6-3 to TRBJ1-5; no reliable D call. CDR3 length equals 15 residues. Germline CDR1 is MNHEY and CDR2 is SVGEGT.

Note on this clonotype: Mismatch with germline at one junction end may stem from a read error. The CDR3, as DNA: TGTGTCAGCAGCCCGCTACCTACCGACAGGGCCCAAGAGACCCAGTACTTC. Its translation: CVSSPLPTDRAQETQYF. The chain couples TRBV12-3 or TRBV12-4 to TRBJ2-5, with 7 bases lining up with TRBD1. CDR3 length: 17 residues.

About this clonotype itself: One end of the junction varies from germline; a read error may be responsible. The chain combines TRBV6-5 with TRBJ1-1; possible D gene TRBD1, 5 bases. CDR1 MNHEY and CDR2 SVGAGI come from the germline V gene. CDR3 length equals 14 residues. The CDR3 bases are TGTGCCAGCGGACCGGGACGGAAGAACGCTGAAGCTTTCTTT. It specifies CASGPGRKNAEAFF.

In this sample, this clonotype turned up once. Compared with germline, one end of the junction differs, possibly owing to a read error. The rearrangement links TRBV24-1 to TRBJ2-2, with D maybe TRBD1 (6 bases). The CDR3 has 14 amino acids. Germline V gives CDR1 KGHDR, CDR2 SFDVKD. DNA for the CDR3: TGTGTCACCCAGGGACATACGGGCGCCGGGGAGTTGTTTTTT. Amino acids: CVTQGHTGAGELFF.

Comments on this clonotype: Mismatch with germline at one junction end may stem from a read error. The rearrangement joins TRBV5-1 to TRBJ1-1, with TRBD1 identical over 7 bases. The germline V gene has CDR1 SGHRS and CDR2 YFSETQ. The CDR3 totals 13 residues. CDR3 protein: CAGSWDSNTEAFF. The DNA for the CDR3 is TGCGCCGGCAGCTGGGACAGCAACACTGAAGCTTTCTTT.

About this clonotype: An end of the junction differs from the germline gene, which may be a read error. This chain joins TRBV29-1 and TRBJ2-5; D is uncertain. CDR3 size: 12 residues. Per the germline V gene, CDR1 is SQVTM and CDR2 is ANQGSEA. The CDR3 is CSDDLSPETKYF. The DNA of the CDR3 is TGCAGCGATGATTTATCCCCCGAGACCAAGTACTTC.

At least ten counts were recorded for this clonotype. The rearrangement links TRBV28 to TRBJ1-1, with D possibly TRBD1 on 6 matching bases. V gave up 5 bases and J gave up 1 base, with 11 bases separating them. Germline-derived CDR1 and CDR2 are MDHEN and SYDVKM. CDR3 size: 14 residues. This chain's CDR3 is CASSPTGSNTEAFF. In nucleotides, the CDR3 is TGTGCCAGCAGTCCGACAGGATCGAACACTGAAGCTTTCTTT.

Details on this clonotype: The junction shows a germline mismatch at one end, possibly a read error. This chain uses TRBV29-1 with TRBJ1-1; TRBD1 is a possible D gene (6 bases). Germline CDR1 reads SQVTM; CDR2 reads ANQGSEA. The CDR3 spans 10 residues. CDR3 coding DNA: TGCAGTGGCAGGGGTACTGAAGCTTACTTT. Translation: CSGRGTEAYF. The whole variable domain, filled in from reference TRBV29-1 and TRBJ1-1, reads SAVISQKPSRDICQRGTSLTIQCQVDSQVTMMFWYRQQPGQSLTLIATANQGSEATYESGFVIDKFPISRPNLTFSTLTVSNMSPEDSSIYLCSGRGTEAYFGQGTRLTVV.

Notes on this clonotype: No conserved phenylalanine or tryptophan is present at the end of the CDR3, so a read error is the likely explanation. The rearrangement links TRBV29-1 to TRBJ1-6, with no clear D. The CDR3 extends over 13 amino acids. Germline V CDR1 and CDR2: SQVTM, ANQGSEA. This CDR3 reads CSVLERVDSPLHL. CDR3 nucleotide sequence: TGCAGCGTCCTCGAGAGGGTAGATTCGCCCCTCCACCTT.

The sample holds many counts of this clonotype. The V gene is TRBV5-4, the J gene TRBJ2-7, with D perhaps matching TRBD1 (6 bases). V was trimmed by 0 bases and J by 4 bases, leaving 11 bases between them. This CDR3 region has 14 residues. Germline lookup yields CDR1 SGHNT and CDR2 YYREEE (reference sequence). The CDR3 DNA is TGTGCCAGCAGCTTGGGACAGGTGGCTTACGAGCAGTACTTC. The encoded protein is CASSLGQVAYEQYF.

Comment on this clonotype: At one end, the junction sequence differs from germline, possibly due to a read error. The V gene is TRBV29-1, the J gene TRBJ2-7; D might be TRBD2 (5 bases). From germline, CDR1 is SQVTM and CDR2 ANQGSEA. The CDR3 is made up of 13 amino acids. The CDR3 DNA sequence: TGCAGTGTTGACCCGGGAAACTCCCACGAGCAGTACTTC. Amino acids: CSVDPGNSHEQYF.

This clonotype showed up just a few times. The chain has TRBV12-3 or TRBV12-4 and TRBJ2-7, with D perhaps being TRBD1 or TRBD2 (6 bases each). CDR3 size: 15 residues. V lost 5 bases to trimming and J lost 4 bases, with 18 bases between them. CDR3 region: CASSLRGLESYEQYF. The CDR3 DNA reads TGTGCCAGCAGTCTCCGGGGGCTTGAATCTTACGAGCAGTACTTC.

Notes on this clonotype: The junction departs from the called germline gene at one end, perhaps through a read error. The rearrangement joins TRBV6-5 to TRBJ2-1; TRBD1 or TRBD2 may be the D gene (6 bases each). The CDR3 loop spans 15 amino acids. Germline V gene data show CDR1 as MNHEY and CDR2 as SVGAGI. The CDR3 is CTSRDWGASHNEQFF. The CDR3 nucleotides are TGTACCAGCAGAGATTGGGGGGCCTCCCACAATGAGCAGTTCTTC.

On this clonotype itself: A clone one base away is much larger, so this may be a read error. V and J are TRBV7-9 and TRBJ2-2, with 12 bases that match TRBD2. Per germline, CDR1 SEHNR and CDR2 FQNEAQ (reference sequence). The CDR3 loop spans 17 amino acids. The CDR3 reads CASSPAGLAGNTRELFF. The CDR3 nucleotides read TGTGCCAGCAGCCCAGCCGGACTAGCGGGAAACACCAGGGAGCTGTTTTTT.

This clonotype has a count of ten or more. The chain employs TRBV12-3 or TRBV12-4 and TRBJ2-7, with TRBD2 matching over 8 bases. With V trimmed by 3 bases and J by 6 bases, 10 bases remained unmatched. This CDR3 comprises 15 residues. CDR3 coding DNA: TGTGCCAGCAGTTTGTCCGGGACTAGACCGTCCGAGCAGTACTTC. This codes for CASSLSGTRPSEQYF.

This clonotype was recorded only once. The conserved phenylalanine or tryptophan is not found at the CDR3 terminus, so this likely reflects a read error. The chain uses TRBV4-2 and TRBJ1-4, with 7 positions matching TRBD1. The J segment lost 3 bases and the V segment lost 0 bases, leaving 4 bases of the junction unmatched. This CDR3 is built from 16 residues. Germline lookup yields CDR1 LGHNA and CDR2 YNFKEQ. CDR3 region: CASSQEHRGSNEKLFS. DNA for the CDR3: TGTGCCAGCAGCCAAGAACACAGGGGATCTAATGAAAAACTGTTTTCT.

As for this clonotype: Sequence at one end of the junction differs from germline and may be a read error. This rearrangement joins TRBV20-1 to TRBJ2-1, with D possibly being TRBD2 (6 bases). The germline V gene encodes CDR1 DFQATT and CDR2 SNEGSKA (reference sequence). The CDR3 runs 19 residues. CDR3 in amino acids: CNARARGLLPGATYNEQFF. In DNA form, the CDR3 reads TGCAATGCTAGAGCCCGAGGACTTCTCCCGGGAGCTACCTACAATGAGCAGTTCTTC.